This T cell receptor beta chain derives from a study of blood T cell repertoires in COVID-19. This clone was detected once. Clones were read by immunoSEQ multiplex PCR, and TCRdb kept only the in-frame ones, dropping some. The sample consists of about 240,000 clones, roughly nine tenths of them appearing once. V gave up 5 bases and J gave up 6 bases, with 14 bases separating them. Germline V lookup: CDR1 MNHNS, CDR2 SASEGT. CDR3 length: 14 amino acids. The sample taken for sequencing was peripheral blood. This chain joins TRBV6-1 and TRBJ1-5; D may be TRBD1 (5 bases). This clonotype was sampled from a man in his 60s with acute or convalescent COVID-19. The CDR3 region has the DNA TGTGCCAGCAGTTATTGGGACGGGGGTCAGCCCCAGCATTTT. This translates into CASSYWDGGQPQHF.